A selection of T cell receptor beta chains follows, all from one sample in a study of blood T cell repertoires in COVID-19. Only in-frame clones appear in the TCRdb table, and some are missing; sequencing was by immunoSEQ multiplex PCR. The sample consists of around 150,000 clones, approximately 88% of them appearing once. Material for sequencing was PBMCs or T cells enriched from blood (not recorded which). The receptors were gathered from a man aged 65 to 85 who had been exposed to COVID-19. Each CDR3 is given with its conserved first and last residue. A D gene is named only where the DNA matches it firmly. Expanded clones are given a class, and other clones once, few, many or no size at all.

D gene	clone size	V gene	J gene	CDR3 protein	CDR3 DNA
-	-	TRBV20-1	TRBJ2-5	CSASTRKETQYF	TGCAGTGCTAGTACCAGAAAAGAGACCCAGTACTTC
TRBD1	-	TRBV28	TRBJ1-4	CASSLRGRQREKLFF	TGTGCCAGCAGTTTAAGGGGGCGACAGAGGGAAAAACTGTTTTTT
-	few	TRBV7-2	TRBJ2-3	CASKGGGHRTDTQYF	TGTGCCAGCAAGGGCGGGGGCCACCGCACAGATACGCAGTATTTT
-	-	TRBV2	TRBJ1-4	CASSDPDRYRATNEKLFF	TGTGCCAGCAGTGATCCAGACAGGTACCGTGCAACTAATGAAAAACTGTTTTTT
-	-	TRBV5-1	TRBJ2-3	CASSVERDTQYF	TGCGCCAGCAGCGTAGAGCGGGATACGCAGTATTTT
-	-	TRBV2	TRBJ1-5	CASTTEGMVPQHF	TGTGCCAGCACCACGGAGGGGATGGTGCCCCAGCATTTT
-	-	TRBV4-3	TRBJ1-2	CASSPGVNYGYTF	TGCGCCAGCAGCCCAGGGGTTAACTATGGCTACACCTTC
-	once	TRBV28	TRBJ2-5	CASRPRRANPAGETQYF	TGTGCCAGCAGACCCCGGCGGGCTAACCCGGCGGGGGAGACCCAGTACTTC
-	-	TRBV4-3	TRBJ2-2	CASSHGRGTGELFF	TGCGCCAGCAGCCACGGACGGGGCACCGGGGAGCTGTTTTTT
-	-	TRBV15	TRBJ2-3	CATSRGASSYTDTQYF	TGTGCCACCAGCAGAGGGGCTAGCAGTTACACAGATACGCAGTATTTT
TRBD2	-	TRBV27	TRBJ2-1	CASSPGGLAGNVEQFF	TGTGCCAGCAGTCCCGGGGGACTAGCGGGAAACGTTGAGCAGTTCTTC
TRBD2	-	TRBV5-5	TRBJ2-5	CASSVAGGSAQYF	TGTGCCAGCAGCGTAGCGGGGGGTAGTGCCCAGTACTTC
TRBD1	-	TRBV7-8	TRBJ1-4	CASSLSGTGSEKLFF	TGTGCCAGCAGCTTGTCCGGGACAGGGTCAGAAAAACTGTTTTTT
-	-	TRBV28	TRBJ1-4	CASSSLGGSEEKLFF	TGTGCCAGCAGTTCCCTAGGAGGGAGCGAAGAAAAACTGTTTTTT
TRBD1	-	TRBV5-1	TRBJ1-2	CASSFQVGQHNGYTF	TGCGCCAGCAGCTTCCAAGTGGGACAGCATAATGGCTACACCTTC
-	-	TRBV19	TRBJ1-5	CATTPYASPGNQPQHF	TGTGCCACTACCCCCTATGCCTCCCCCGGGAACCAGCCCCAGCATTTT
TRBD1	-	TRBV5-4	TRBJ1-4	CASSAGTGDEKLFF	TGTGCCAGCAGCGCTGGGACAGGAGATGAAAAACTGTTTTTT
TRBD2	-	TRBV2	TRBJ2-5	CASSKRTSGGLETQYF	TGTGCCAGCAGCAAAAGGACTAGCGGGGGCCTAGAGACCCAGTACTTC
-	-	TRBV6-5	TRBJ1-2	CASSYSRAGYGYTF	TGTGCCAGCAGTTACTCGAGGGCGGGATATGGCTACACCTTC
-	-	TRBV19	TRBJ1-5	CASSMVPGDGQPQHF	TGTGCCAGTAGTATGGTTCCAGGGGACGGTCAGCCCCAGCATTTT
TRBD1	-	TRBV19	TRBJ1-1	CASSPWDSKGTEAFF	TGTGCCAGTAGTCCTTGGGACAGTAAAGGGACTGAAGCTTTCTTT
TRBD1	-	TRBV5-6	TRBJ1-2	CASSPQGAPDHGYTF	TGTGCCAGCAGCCCACAGGGGGCCCCGGACCATGGCTACACCTTC
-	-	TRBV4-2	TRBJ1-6	CASSQGTEHSPLHF	TGTGCCAGCAGCCAAGGGACAGAACATTCACCCCTCCACTTT
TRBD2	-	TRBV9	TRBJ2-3	CASSSYPASGSGTDTQYF	TGTGCCAGCAGCTCCTACCCGGCTAGCGGGAGCGGCACAGATACGCAGTATTTT
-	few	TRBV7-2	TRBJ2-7	CASSFALRVSSYEQYF	TGTGCCAGCAGCTTCGCCCTCAGGGTAAGCTCCTACGAGCAGTACTTC
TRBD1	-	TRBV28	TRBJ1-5	CASSLSGTGDQPQHF	TGTGCCAGCAGTTTATCCGGGACAGGGGATCAGCCCCAGCATTTT
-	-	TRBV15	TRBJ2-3	CATSLGTSTDTQYF	TGTGCCACCAGCCTAGGCACTAGCACAGATACGCAGTATTTT
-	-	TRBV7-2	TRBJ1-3	CASSLVANTIYF	TGTGCCAGCAGCTTAGTGGCAAACACCATATATTTT
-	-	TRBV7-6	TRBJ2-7	CASSFGVGYEQYF	TGTGCCAGCAGCTTCGGGGTGGGGTACGAGCAGTACTTC
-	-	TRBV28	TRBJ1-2	CASSSGVANYGYTF	TGTGCCAGCAGTTCAGGCGTAGCTAACTATGGCTACACCTTC
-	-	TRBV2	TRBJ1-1	CAIHRVIDTEAFF	TGTGCCATCCACAGGGTAATTGACACTGAAGCTTTCTTT
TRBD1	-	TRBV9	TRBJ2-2	CASSSGTAVYTGELFF	TGTGCCAGCAGCTCAGGGACAGCGGTTTACACCGGGGAGCTGTTTTTT
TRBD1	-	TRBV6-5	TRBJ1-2	CASSDRDGVRGYTF	TGTGCCAGCAGCGACAGGGATGGAGTGAGGGGCTACACCTTC
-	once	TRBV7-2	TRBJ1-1	CASSLVLAANTEAFF	TGTGCCAGCAGCTTAGTCCTCGCGGCGAACACTGAAGCTTTCTTT
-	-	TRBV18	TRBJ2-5	CASSPLTEETQYF	TGTGCCAGCTCACCATTAACAGAAGAGACCCAGTACTTC
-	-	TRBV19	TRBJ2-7	CASSMGGRSEQYF	TGTGCCAGTAGTATGGGGGGGCGGAGTGAGCAGTACTTC
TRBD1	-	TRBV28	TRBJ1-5	CASRGPGQSNQPQHF	TGTGCCAGCAGGGGGCCGGGACAGAGCAATCAGCCCCAGCATTTT